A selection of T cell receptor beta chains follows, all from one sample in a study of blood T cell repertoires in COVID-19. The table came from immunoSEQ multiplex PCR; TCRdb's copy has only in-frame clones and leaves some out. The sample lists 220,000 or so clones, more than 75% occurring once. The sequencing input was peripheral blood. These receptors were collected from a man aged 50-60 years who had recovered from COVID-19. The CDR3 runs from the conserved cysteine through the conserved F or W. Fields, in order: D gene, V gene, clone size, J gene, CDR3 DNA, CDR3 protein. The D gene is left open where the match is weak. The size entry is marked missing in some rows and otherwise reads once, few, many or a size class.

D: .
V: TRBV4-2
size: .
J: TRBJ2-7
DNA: TGTGCCAGCAGCCAAGCTTCAGGGGCTCCGATTAGCTACGAGCAGTACTTC
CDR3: CASSQASGAPISYEQYF

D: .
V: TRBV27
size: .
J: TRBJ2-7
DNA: TGTGCCAGCAGGCAAGCGGTCCCTCCCTACGAGCAGTACTTC
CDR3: CASRQAVPPYEQYF

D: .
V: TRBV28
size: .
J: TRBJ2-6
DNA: TGTGCCAGCATGCTCAGGGTTAGCTCTGGGGCCAACGTCCTGACTTTC
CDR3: CASMLRVSSGANVLTF

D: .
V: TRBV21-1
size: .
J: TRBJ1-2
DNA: TGTGCCAGCACCGTCAAAACAGGGGATCATTTTAAGGGCTACACCTTC
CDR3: CASTVKTGDHFKGYTF

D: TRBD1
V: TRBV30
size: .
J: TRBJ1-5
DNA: TGTGCCTGGAGTACACAGGGGCACAATCAGCCCCAGCATTTT
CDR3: CAWSTQGHNQPQHF

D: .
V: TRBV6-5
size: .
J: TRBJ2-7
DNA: TGTGCCAGCAGTTACCGGACAGACTACGAGCAGTACTTC
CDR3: CASSYRTDYEQYF

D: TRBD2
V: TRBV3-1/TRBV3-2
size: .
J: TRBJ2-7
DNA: TGTGCCAGCAGCCAAATACCCGGGACTAGCATCGGCGAGCAGTACTTC
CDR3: CASSQIPGTSIGEQYF

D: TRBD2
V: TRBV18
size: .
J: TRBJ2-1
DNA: TGTGCCAGCTCACTTTCTAGCGGGAGTGTCGATGAGCAGTTCTTC
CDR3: CASSLSSGSVDEQFF

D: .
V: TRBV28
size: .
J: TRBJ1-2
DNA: TGTGCCAGCAGACCTCCCGCCCCGAGTGGCTACACCTTC
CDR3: CASRPPAPSGYTF

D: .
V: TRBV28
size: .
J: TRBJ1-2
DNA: TGTGCCAGCACCAGGGGAGGGGGTAACTATGGCTACACCTTC
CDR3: CASTRGGGNYGYTF

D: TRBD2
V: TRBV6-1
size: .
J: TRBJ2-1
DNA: TGTGCCAGCAGTGGAGGACTAGCGGGAATTGTTGGTGAGCAGTTCTTC
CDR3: CASSGGLAGIVGEQFF

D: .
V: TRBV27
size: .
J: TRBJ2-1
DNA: TGTGCCAGCAGTTTGCTAGTTCACGGCTCCTACAATGAGCAGTTCTTC
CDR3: CASSLLVHGSYNEQFF

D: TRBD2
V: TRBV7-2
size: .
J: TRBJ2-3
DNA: TGTGCCAGCAGCTTCCCTACACTAGCGGGAGGGGGCACAGATACGCAGTATTTT
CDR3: CASSFPTLAGGGTDTQYF

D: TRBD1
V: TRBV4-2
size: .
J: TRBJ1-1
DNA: TGTGCCAGCAGCCCATCCGGGACAGCGAACACTGAAGCTTTCTTT
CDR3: CASSPSGTANTEAFF

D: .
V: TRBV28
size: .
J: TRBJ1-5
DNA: TGTGCCAGCAGCTGGGGGGGCCAGCCCCAGCATTTT
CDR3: CASSWGGQPQHF

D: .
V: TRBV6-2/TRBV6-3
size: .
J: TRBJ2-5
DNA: TGTGCCAGCAGCCCCCGCCGGGAGACCCAGTACTTC
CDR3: CASSPRRETQYF

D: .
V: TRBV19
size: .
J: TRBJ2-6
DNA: TGTGCCAGTAGTATGAGGGAGGCTGGGGCCAACGTCCTGACTTTC
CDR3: CASSMREAGANVLTF

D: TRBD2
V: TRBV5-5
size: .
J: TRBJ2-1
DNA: TGTGCCAGCAGCCAGGCGGGGGTGAGCTCCTACAATGAGCAGTTCTTC
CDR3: CASSQAGVSSYNEQFF

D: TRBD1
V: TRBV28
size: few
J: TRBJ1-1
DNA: TGTGCCAGCAGTTTGGTCCCAGGGGGTGTTCGAACTGAAGCTTTCTTT
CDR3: CASSLVPGGVRTEAFF

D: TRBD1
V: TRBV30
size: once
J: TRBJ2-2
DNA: TGTGCCTGGACTACAGGGGGCATTTCGAACACCGGGGAGCTGTTTTTT
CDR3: CAWTTGGISNTGELFF

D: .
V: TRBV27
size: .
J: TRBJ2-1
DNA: TGTGCCAGCAGTTCAATCGACACCTCCTACAATGAGCAGTTCTTC
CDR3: CASSSIDTSYNEQFF

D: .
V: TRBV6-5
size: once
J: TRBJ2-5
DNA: TGTGCCAGCAGTACCACAGGATTCGAGACCCAGTACTTC
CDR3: CASSTTGFETQYF

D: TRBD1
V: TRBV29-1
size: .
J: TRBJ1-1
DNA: TGCAGCGCAGAGACAGGGCAAGCTTTCTTT
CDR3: CSAETGQAFF

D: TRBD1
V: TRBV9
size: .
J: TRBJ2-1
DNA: TGTGCCAGCAGCCCGCCGGGACAGGGGCGCGGCAATGAGCAGTTCTTC
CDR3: CASSPPGQGRGNEQFF

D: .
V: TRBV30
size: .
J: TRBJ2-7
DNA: TGTGCCTGGAGGCGGAACAGGGTCGGCGAGCAGTACTTC
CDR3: CAWRRNRVGEQYF

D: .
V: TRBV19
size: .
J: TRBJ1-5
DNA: TGTGCCAGTAGTATAGAGGGCAGGGTAGGGCAGCCCCAGCATTTT
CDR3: CASSIEGRVGQPQHF

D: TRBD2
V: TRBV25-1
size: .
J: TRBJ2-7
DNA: TGTGCCAGCAGTGACTTGGGCGGGACTAGGTCCTACGAGCAGTACTTC
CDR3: CASSDLGGTRSYEQYF

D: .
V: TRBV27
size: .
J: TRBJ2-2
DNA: TGTGCCAGCAGTTTTTCGGGACTTGGCTCCACCGGGGAGCTGTTTTTT
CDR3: CASSFSGLGSTGELFF

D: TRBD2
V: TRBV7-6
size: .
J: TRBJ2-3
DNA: TGTGCCAGCAGCCAGACCTGGCCGGGAGGGCGGGCAGATACGCAGTATTTT
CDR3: CASSQTWPGGRADTQYF

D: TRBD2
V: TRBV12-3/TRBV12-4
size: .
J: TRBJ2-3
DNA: TGTGCCAACGCAAAGCGGGACACAGATACGCAGTATTTT
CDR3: CANAKRDTDTQYF